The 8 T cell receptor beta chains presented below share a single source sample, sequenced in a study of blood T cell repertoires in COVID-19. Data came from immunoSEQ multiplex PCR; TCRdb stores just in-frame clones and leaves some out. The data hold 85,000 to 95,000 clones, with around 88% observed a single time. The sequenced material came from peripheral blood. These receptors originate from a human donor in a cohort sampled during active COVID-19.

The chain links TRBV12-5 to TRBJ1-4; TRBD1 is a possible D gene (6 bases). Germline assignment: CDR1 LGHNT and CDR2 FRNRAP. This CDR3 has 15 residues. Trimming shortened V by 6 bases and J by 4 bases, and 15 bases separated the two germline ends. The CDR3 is CASGPGQTGNEKLFF. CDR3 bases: TGTGCTAGTGGGCCCGGACAGACGGGTAATGAAAAACTGTTTTTT.

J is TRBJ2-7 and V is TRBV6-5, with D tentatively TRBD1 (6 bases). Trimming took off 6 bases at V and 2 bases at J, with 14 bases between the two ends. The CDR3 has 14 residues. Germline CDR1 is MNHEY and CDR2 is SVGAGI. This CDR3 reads CASSRQVLPYEQYF. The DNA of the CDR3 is TGTGCCAGCAGCCGACAGGTCCTCCCCTACGAGCAGTACTTC.

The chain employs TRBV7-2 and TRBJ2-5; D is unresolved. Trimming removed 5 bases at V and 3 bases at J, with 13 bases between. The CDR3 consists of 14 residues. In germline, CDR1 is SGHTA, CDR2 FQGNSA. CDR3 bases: TGTGCCAGCAGCCCACCTCGGGTTAAAGAGACCCAGTACTTC. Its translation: CASSPPRVKETQYF.

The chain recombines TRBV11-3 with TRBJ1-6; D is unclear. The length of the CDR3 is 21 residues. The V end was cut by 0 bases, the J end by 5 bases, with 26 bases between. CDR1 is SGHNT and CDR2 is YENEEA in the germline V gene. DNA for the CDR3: TGTGCCAGCAGCTTAGAGTATTTATCGCATCCGGGTAAATGGGATAATTCACCCCTCCACTTT. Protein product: CASSLEYLSHPGKWDNSPLHF.

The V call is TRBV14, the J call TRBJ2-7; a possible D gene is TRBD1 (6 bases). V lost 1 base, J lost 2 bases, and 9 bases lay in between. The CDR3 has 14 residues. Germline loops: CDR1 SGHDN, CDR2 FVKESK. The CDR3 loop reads CASSQGTVTYEQYF. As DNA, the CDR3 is TGTGCCAGCAGCCAAGGGACAGTAACCTACGAGCAGTACTTC. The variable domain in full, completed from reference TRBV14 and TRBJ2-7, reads EAGVTQFPSHSVIEKGQTVTLRCDPISGHDNLYWYRRVMGKEIKFLLHFVKESKQDESGMPNNRFLAERTGGTYSTLKVQPAELEDSGVYFCASSQGTVTYEQYFGPGTRLTVT.

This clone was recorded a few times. The DNA for the CDR3 is TGTGCCAGCAGGAAAGGGGGTGCTGGGGCCAACGTCCTGACTTTC. Its translation: CASRKGGAGANVLTF. The chain recombines TRBV5-5 with TRBJ2-6, with D perhaps matching TRBD1 (6 bases). Trimming removed 5 bases from V and 2 bases from J, with 11 bases in between. Germline CDR1 and CDR2: SGHKS and YYEKEE (reference sequence). CDR3 size: 15 residues. The whole variable domain, filled in from reference TRBV5-5 and TRBJ2-6, reads DAGVTQSPTHLIKTRGQQVTLRCSPISGHKSVSWYQQVLGQGPQFIFQYYEKEERGRGNFPDRFSARQFPNYSSELNVNALLLGDSALYLCASRKGGAGANVLTFGAGSRLTVL.

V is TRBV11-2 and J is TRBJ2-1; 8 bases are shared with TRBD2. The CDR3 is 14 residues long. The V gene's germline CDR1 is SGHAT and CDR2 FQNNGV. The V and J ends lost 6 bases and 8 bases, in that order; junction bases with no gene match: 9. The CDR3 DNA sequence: TGTGCCAGCAGGCAAGCGGGGCGGGGGGATGAGCAGTTCTTC. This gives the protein CASRQAGRGDEQFF.

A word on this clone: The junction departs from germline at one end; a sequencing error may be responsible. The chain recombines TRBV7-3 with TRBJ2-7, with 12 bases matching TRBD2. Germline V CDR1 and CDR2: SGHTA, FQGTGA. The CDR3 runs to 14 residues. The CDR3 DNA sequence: TGTGCCAGCAGCCGAACCTCTAGCGGGAGGGCCGTTTTCTTC. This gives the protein CASSRTSSGRAVFF.